Here is one T cell receptor beta chain with its context. Antigen unknown. Per germline, CDR1 MDHEN and CDR2 SYDVKM. Between the trimmed V and J ends, which lost 8 bases and 0 bases, there was a span of 17 bases. The CDR3 loop spans 16 amino acids. PCR involved 60 Vbeta and 13 Jbeta primers. TCRdb keeps only in-frame clones here, not all; method: immunoSEQ multiplex PCR. This table has approximately 92,000 clones, approximately 84% appearing once. This specimen comes from a study of cytomegalovirus exposure and HLA in healthy donors. The study, taken as a whole, reports: In terms of immune exposure information, only CMV serostatus was available. Most of the CMV-associated TCR beta chains (in a later analysis) appeared to be HLA-restricted. HLA alleles showed associations with some 17,000 TCR beta sequences in a later analysis, at a 0.05 false discovery rate.

Material for sequencing was PBMCs. J is TRBJ2-1 and V is TRBV28; tentative D call: TRBD1 (6 bases). This TCR was sampled from a girl aged 2 to 10 in good health and CMV-seropositive. CDR3 in amino acids: CASEGMGANSYNEQFF. The CDR3 DNA sequence: TGTGCCAGCGAGGGTATGGGGGCAAACTCCTACAATGAGCAGTTCTTC.